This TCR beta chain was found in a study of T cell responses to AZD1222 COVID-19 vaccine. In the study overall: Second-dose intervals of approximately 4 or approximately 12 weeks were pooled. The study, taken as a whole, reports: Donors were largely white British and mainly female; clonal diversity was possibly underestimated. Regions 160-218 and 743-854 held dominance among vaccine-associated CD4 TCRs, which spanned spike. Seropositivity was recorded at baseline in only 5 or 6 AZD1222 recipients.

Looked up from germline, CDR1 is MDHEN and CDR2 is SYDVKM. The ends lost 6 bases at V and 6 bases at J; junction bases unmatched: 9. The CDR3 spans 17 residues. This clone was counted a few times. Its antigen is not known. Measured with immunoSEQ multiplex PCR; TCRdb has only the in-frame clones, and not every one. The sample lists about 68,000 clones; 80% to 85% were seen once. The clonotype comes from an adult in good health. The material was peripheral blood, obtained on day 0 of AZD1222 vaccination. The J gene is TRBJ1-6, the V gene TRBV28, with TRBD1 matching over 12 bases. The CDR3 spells CASSLPGQGALNSPLHF. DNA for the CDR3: TGTGCCAGCAGCCTCCCGGGACAGGGGGCCCTTAATTCACCCCTCCACTTT.